This entry lists 6 T cell receptor beta chains sequenced from one sample in a study of blood T cell repertoires in COVID-19. The protocol was immunoSEQ multiplex PCR, while the TCRdb copy is restricted to in-frame clones and leaves out a portion. Counted here are more than 200,000 clones, roughly 80% occurring once; the ten biggest clones make up about 8%. The sequenced sample was peripheral blood. The receptors were gathered from a woman of 80 years or more with acute or convalescent COVID-19.

On this clone itself: Germline and junction disagree at one end, which may indicate a read error. This chain connects TRBV7-2 to TRBJ2-7, with a tentative D call TRBD2 (5 bases). Germline assignment: CDR1 SGHTA and CDR2 FQGNSA. The CDR3 spans 13 residues. The CDR3 DNA is TGTGCCAGCAGCTATAGCGAACCCTACGTGCAGTACTTC. Translating gives CASSYSEPYVQYF.

This clone was counted once. The gene calls are TRBV11-2 and TRBJ1-2, with 9 bases that match TRBD1. CDR1 and CDR2 from the germline V gene are SGHAT and FQNNGV. This CDR3 is built from 15 residues. V dropped 5 bases and J dropped 2; count of bases not matched to a gene: 6. The CDR3 here is CASSEGQGLNYGYTF. CDR3 bases: TGTGCCAGCAGCGAGGGACAGGGTTTGAACTATGGCTACACCTTC. The full variable domain, rest sourced from reference TRBV11-2 and TRBJ1-2, is EAGVAQSPRYKIIEKRQSVAFWCNPISGHATLYWYQQILGQGPKLLIQFQNNGVVDDSQLPKDRFSAERLKGVDSTLKIQPAKLEDSAVYLCASSEGQGLNYGYTFGSGTRLTVV.

This clone was found a few times. J is TRBJ1-5 and V is TRBV6-2 or TRBV6-3; 10 bases agree with TRBD1. Germline lookup yields CDR1 MNHEY and CDR2 SVGEGT. The ends lost 4 bases at V and 3 bases at J; junction bases unmatched: 6. The CDR3 consists of 16 residues. The DNA of the CDR3 is TGTGCCAGCAGTTCTCAGGGACAGGGGTTCAATCAGCCCCAGCATTTT. Protein sequence: CASSSQGQGFNQPQHF.

This chain joins TRBV27 and TRBJ1-1, with D perhaps TRBD1 (6 bases). Trimming left V 5 bases short and J 3 bases short, with 19 bases between. Germline CDR1 and CDR2: MNHEY and SMNVEV (reference sequence). The CDR3 runs to 16 residues. CDR3 loop: CASSTRGQELYTEAFF. DNA for the CDR3: TGTGCCAGCAGTACAAGGGGACAAGAGCTCTACACTGAAGCTTTCTTT.

V and J are TRBV5-1 and TRBJ2-3; TRBD2 might be the D (6 bases). The CDR3 has 15 residues. V dropped 1 base and J dropped 5 bases, with 14 bases sitting between them. The germline V gene has CDR1 SGHRS and CDR2 YFSETQ. CDR3 in amino acids: CASSLWGGTVDTQYF. The CDR3 nucleotides are TGCGCCAGCAGCTTGTGGGGCGGGACGGTAGATACGCAGTATTTT.

Details on this clone: Other DNA sequences in the sample encode the same CDR3. The chain is built from TRBV30 and TRBJ1-5, with a tentative D call TRBD1 (5 bases). This CDR3 is 14 amino acids long. Germline V lookup: CDR1 GTSNPN, CDR2 SVGIG (reference sequence). V was trimmed by 1 base and J by 1 base, leaving 8 bases between them. The CDR3 region is CAWSGGGSNQPQHF. The CDR3 nucleotides read TGTGCCTGGAGTGGGGGGGGAAGCAATCAGCCCCAGCATTTT. The whole variable domain, remainder taken from reference TRBV30 and TRBJ1-5, is SQTIHQWPATLVQPVGSPLSLECTVEGTSNPNLYWYRQAAGRGLQLLFYSVGIGQISSEVPQNLSASRPQDRQFILSSKKLLLSDSGFYLCAWSGGGSNQPQHFGDGTRLSIL.